Given below is one T cell receptor (beta chain) in context. The record originates from a study of blood T cell repertoires in COVID-19. Libraries were prepared by immunoSEQ multiplex PCR; TCRdb keeps only in-frame clonotypes and omits some of them. The data contain roughly 70,000 clones, about 85% of them singletons. Losses at the gene ends were 0 bases for V and 4 bases for J; bases not matched to a gene: 6. The V gene's germline CDR1 is SGDLS and CDR2 YYNGEE. The CDR3 extends over 16 amino acids. The specimen was peripheral blood. The receptor was isolated from a man between 70 and 80 years old with active COVID-19. The chain has TRBV9 and TRBJ2-2, with 7 bases identical to TRBD2. The CDR3: CASSVGGGGTTGELFF. CDR3 DNA: TGTGCCAGCAGCGTAGGGGGGGGAGGCACCACCGGGGAGCTGTTTTTT.